Listed here are 29 T cell receptor beta chains from one sample, sequenced in a study of a mutant IDH1 vaccine in newly diagnosed glioma. Specified time point: week 23, last vaccination. One vaccine dose held 300 ug of mutant IDH1 20-mer peptide and came with topical imiquimod. Profiling relied on immunoSEQ multiplex PCR, and the TCRdb table lists in-frame clones only, not all of them. Of tens of thousands of clones in the sample, 85% to 95% were seen once. The antigens of these receptors remain unknown. The source was PBMCs, collected from a glioma patient whose treatment included an IDH1 peptide vaccine. The receptor source for this set is a man between 45 and 60 years old with glioma.

V and J are TRBV4-3 and TRBJ2-7; no clear D gene. The V and J ends lost 4 bases and 5 bases respectively, with 15 bases between them. CDR1 LGHNA and CDR2 YSLEER come from the germline V gene. The length of the CDR3 is 14 residues. DNA of the CDR3: TGCGCCAGCAGCCCACGATTGGGTTGGAACGAGCAGTACTTC. As protein: CASSPRLGWNEQYF.

The gene calls are TRBV2 and TRBJ2-2; 11 bases fit TRBD2. This CDR3 spans 15 amino acids. Germline values: CDR1 SNHLY, CDR2 FYNNEI. Trimming at V came to 7 bases and at J to 6 bases, leaving 7 bases not matched to a gene. This chain's CDR3 is CASTQLAGVAGELFF. CDR3 bases: TGTGCCAGCACACAACTAGCGGGGGTTGCCGGGGAGCTGTTTTTT. Using reference TRBV2 and TRBJ2-2 for the parts outside the CDR3, the full variable domain is EPEVTQTPSHQVTQMGQEVILRCVPISNHLYFYWYRQILGQKVEFLVSFYNNEISEKSEIFDDQFSVERPDGSNFTLKIRSTKLEDSAMYFCASTQLAGVAGELFFGEGSRLTVL.

V gene TRBV28 combines with J gene TRBJ1-2; the D gene is possibly TRBD1 (5 bases). CDR3 size: 15 residues. The V end lost 5 bases, the J end lost 3 bases, and 16 bases lay between the germline ends. Germline CDR1 MDHEN, CDR2 SYDVKM. This CDR3 is CASSLKERGYYGYTF. The CDR3, as DNA: TGTGCCAGCAGTCTAAAAGAGAGGGGTTACTATGGCTACACCTTC.

The chain links TRBV30 to TRBJ1-2; D gene uncertain. V was pared by 2 bases and J by 8 bases, with 12 bases between. The germline V gene has CDR1 GTSNPN and CDR2 SVGIG (reference sequence). CDR3 length equals 12 residues. The CDR3 DNA sequence: TGTGCCTGGAGTCGCGACTCAAGAGGCTACACCTTC. It specifies CAWSRDSRGYTF.

The chain joins TRBV6-4 to TRBJ1-1, with unresolved D. CDR3 length equals 14 residues. The germline CDR1 and CDR2 sequences are MRHNA and SNTAGT. V was trimmed by 6 bases and J by 1 base, leaving 12 bases between them. CDR3 loop: CASSLSPGNTEAFF. CDR3 coding DNA: TGTGCCAGCAGCTTAAGCCCAGGGAACACTGAAGCTTTCTTT.

J is TRBJ2-1 and V is TRBV29-1; 7 nucleotides agree with TRBD2. The CDR3 runs 14 residues. The germline V gene has CDR1 SQVTM and CDR2 ANQGSEA. V lost 7 bases to trimming and J lost 1 base; unmatched junction nucleotides: 7. The CDR3 loop is CSDRTSLSYNEQFF. The CDR3 coding sequence is TGCAGCGATAGGACTAGTTTATCCTACAATGAGCAGTTCTTC.

The chain recombines TRBV6-5 with TRBJ1-2; 8 bases are a match to TRBD1. CDR3 length: 13 amino acids. The germline CDR1 and CDR2 sequences are MNHEY and SVGAGI. V lost 2 bases and J lost 10; bases outside the gene matches: 6. As DNA, the CDR3 is TGTGCCAGCAGTTACCGGGACAGGAGGGCCTACACCTTC. This encodes CASSYRDRRAYTF.

The gene calls are TRBV27 and TRBJ2-3, with D hard to call. V lost 3 bases, J lost 6 bases, and 10 bases lay in between. Germline CDR1 and CDR2: MNHEY and SMNVEV (reference sequence). The CDR3 runs 13 residues. CDR3 bases: TGTGCCAGCAGTTTTTTTGCCCCGGATACGCAGTATTTT. As protein: CASSFFAPDTQYF.

The J gene is TRBJ2-7, the V gene TRBV15; D possibly corresponds to TRBD1 (5 bases). CDR1 LNHNV and CDR2 YYDKDF come from the germline V gene (reference sequence). CDR3 length: 15 residues. Trimming took 3 bases from V and 1 from J, leaving 13 bases between them. In nucleotides, the CDR3 is TGTGCCACCAGCAGTATTCAGGGCGGATCCTACGAGCAGTACTTC. This codes for CATSSIQGGSYEQYF.

The table lists this clone with a count of one. The rearrangement links TRBV7-2 to TRBJ1-4; D unresolved. Germline lookup yields CDR1 SGHTA and CDR2 FQGNSA. The CDR3 runs to 14 residues. Trimming removed 2 bases at V and 3 bases at J, with 7 bases between. The CDR3 DNA sequence: TGTGCCAGCAGCTTACACGGACCTAATGAAAAACTGTTTTTT. Translation gives CASSLHGPNEKLFF. Full variable domain (missing parts from reference TRBV7-2 and TRBJ1-4): GAGVSQSPSNKVTEKGKDVELRCDPISGHTALYWYRQSLGQGLEFLIYFQGNSAPDKSGLPSDRFSAERTGGSVSTLTIQRTQQEDSAVYLCASSLHGPNEKLFFGSGTQLSVL.

The chain uses TRBV30 and TRBJ1-5; 7 nucleotides align to TRBD1. V was clipped by 5 bases and J by 0 bases; unmatched bases: 13. The CDR3 is made up of 17 amino acids. The germline gives CDR1 GTSNPN, CDR2 SVGIG (reference sequence). The CDR3: CAWAVPSTGNSNQPQHF. The DNA for the CDR3 is TGTGCCTGGGCGGTCCCCTCGACAGGGAATAGCAATCAGCCCCAGCATTTT.

The chain couples TRBV15 to TRBJ2-6; D not certain. There are 15 residues in the CDR3. Deletions cut 1 base from V and 0 bases from J, with 4 bases between. Germline CDR1 is LNHNV and CDR2 is YYDKDF (reference sequence). The CDR3 DNA follows: TGTGCCACCAGCAGAGTAGACTCTGGGGCCAACGTCCTGACTTTC. As protein: CATSRVDSGANVLTF.

J is TRBJ1-3 and V is TRBV9; the D is unclear. Germline lookup yields CDR1 SGDLS and CDR2 YYNGEE. Trimming removed 1 base at V and 2 bases at J, with 4 bases between. The CDR3 covers 13 residues. CDR3: CASSVQAGNTIYF. In DNA form, the CDR3 reads TGTGCCAGCAGCGTACAGGCTGGAAACACCATATATTTT.

The table lists this clone with a count of one. This chain uses TRBV20-1 with TRBJ2-5; D not resolved. V lost 6 bases and J lost 5, with 4 bases in between. Germline V gene lookup returns CDR1 DFQATT and CDR2 SNEGSKA (reference sequence). The CDR3 contains 9 residues. The chain's CDR3 is CSAPETQYF. As DNA, the CDR3 is TGCAGTGCCCCCGAGACCCAGTACTTC.

The CDR3 sequence: CASSRYRGGTNYGYTF. In DNA form, the CDR3 reads TGTGCCAGCAGCCGGTACAGGGGTGGCACTAACTATGGCTACACCTTC. The chain is built from TRBV14 and TRBJ1-2; TRBD1 matches 7 bases. The CDR3 totals 16 residues. V dropped 4 bases and J dropped 0; count of bases not matched to a gene: 8. Germline CDR1 is SGHDN and CDR2 is FVKESK.

V is TRBV5-1 and J is TRBJ2-2, with D maybe TRBD2 (6 bases). Per germline, CDR1 SGHRS and CDR2 YFSETQ. Deletions cut 4 bases from V and 1 base from J, with 17 bases between. This CDR3 region has 17 residues. CDR3 in amino acids: CASSGGRRGRNTGELFF. The CDR3 DNA reads as TGCGCCAGCAGCGGGGGACGGAGGGGTAGGAACACCGGGGAGCTGTTTTTT.

V usage is TRBV18 and J usage is TRBJ1-4; 8 nucleotides match TRBD1. Trimming removed 1 base from V and 7 bases from J; junction bases left unmatched: 5. The germline gives CDR1 KGHSH, CDR2 LQKENI. The CDR3 length is 15 residues. In DNA, the CDR3 is TGTGCCAGCTCACCACAGCAGGGGGCGAGTGAAAAACTGTTTTTT. Its translation: CASSPQQGASEKLFF.

This chain links TRBV11-3 with TRBJ1-1; TRBD1 matches 9 bases. The length of the CDR3 is 18 residues. CDR1 is SGHNT and CDR2 is YENEEA in the germline V gene. V dropped 5 bases and J dropped 0; count of bases not matched to a gene: 13. The CDR3 coding sequence is TGTGCCAGCAGCCCCCTTCCGGGACAGGGATTATTGAACACTGAAGCTTTCTTT. This sequence encodes CASSPLPGQGLLNTEAFF.

The chain couples TRBV6-5 to TRBJ2-7; 9 bases are shared with TRBD1. The V segment lost 8 bases and the J segment 4 bases; nucleotides outside the gene matches: 0. In germline, CDR1 is MNHEY, CDR2 SVGAGI. The CDR3 sequence is 11 residues long. The CDR3 here is CASGTGYEQYF. The CDR3 bases are TGTGCCAGCGGGACAGGGTACGAGCAGTACTTC.

V gene TRBV7-9 combines with J gene TRBJ1-1; D gene uncertain. The germline CDR1 and CDR2 sequences are SEHNR and FQNEAQ (reference sequence). Between the trimmed V and J ends, which lost 1 base and 1 base, there was a span of 4 bases. This CDR3 has 13 amino acids. Here the CDR3 reads CASSLGQNTEAFF. CDR3 DNA: TGTGCCAGCAGCTTAGGTCAGAACACTGAAGCTTTCTTT.

The chain recombines TRBV19 with TRBJ1-2; 9 bases agree with TRBD1. With V trimmed by 4 bases and J by 3 bases, 6 bases remained unmatched. CDR1 LNHDA and CDR2 SQIVND come from the germline V gene (reference sequence). There are 15 residues in the CDR3. The CDR3 protein is CASSTQGQGHYGYTF. In nucleotides, the CDR3 is TGTGCCAGTAGTACCCAGGGACAGGGACACTATGGCTACACCTTC.

This chain uses TRBV6-5 with TRBJ1-2; D uncertain. V shed 6 bases and J shed 8 bases, with 16 bases lying between them. The CDR3 has 13 amino acids. Germline V CDR1 and CDR2: MNHEY, SVGAGI. CDR3 DNA sequence: TGTGCCAGCAGCACCAGGACGGCTCGGGGCTACACCTTC. The encoded protein is CASSTRTARGYTF.

The chain has TRBV14 and TRBJ2-2; no reliable D call. This CDR3 comprises 14 residues. V was clipped by 0 bases and J by 4 bases, with 6 bases between them. CDR1 and CDR2 from the germline V gene are SGHDN and FVKESK. This CDR3 reads CASSQDWTTGELFF. The CDR3 region has the DNA TGTGCCAGCAGCCAAGATTGGACCACCGGGGAGCTGTTTTTT.

The chain combines TRBV29-1 with TRBJ1-2; no clear D. This CDR3 is built from 14 residues. Germline-derived CDR1 and CDR2 are SQVTM and ANQGSEA. Trimming cost V 0 bases and J 1 base, with 9 bases left between them. CDR3 loop: CSVEDQNGNYGYTF. CDR3 bases: TGCAGCGTTGAAGATCAGAACGGTAACTATGGCTACACCTTC.

V gene TRBV27 combines with J gene TRBJ1-2, with unresolved D. This CDR3 contains 15 residues. Looked up from germline, CDR1 is MNHEY and CDR2 is SMNVEV (reference sequence). V lost 1 base and J 0 bases, leaving 9 bases between the germline ends. CDR3 nucleotides: TGTGCCAGCAGTTTATTGTACAGCCCTAACTATGGCTACACCTTC. This sequence encodes CASSLLYSPNYGYTF.

This clone has more than one count but fewer than ten. In DNA, the CDR3 is TGCGCCAGCAGTCCCGGGACAGGGATGAACAATGAGCAGTTCTTC. The encoded protein is CASSPGTGMNNEQFF. This rearrangement joins TRBV4-3 to TRBJ2-1; TRBD1 matches 9 bases. This CDR3 comprises 15 residues. V lost 6 bases to trimming and J lost 5 bases; unmatched junction nucleotides: 8. The germline gives CDR1 LGHNA, CDR2 YSLEER.

The V call is TRBV18, the J call TRBJ1-6; maybe TRBD1 (5 bases). This CDR3 has 14 residues. CDR1 is KGHSH and CDR2 is LQKENI in the germline V gene. V was cut by 4 bases and J by 7 bases, with 11 bases left in between. CDR3 residues: CASSLDRLNSPLHF. CDR3 nucleotide sequence: TGTGCCAGCTCACTCGACAGACTAAATTCACCCCTCCACTTT.

The rearrangement uses TRBV27 and TRBJ1-1, with no clear D. V shed 9 bases and J shed 3 bases, with 11 bases lying between them. CDR1 and CDR2 (germline): MNHEY, SMNVEV (reference sequence). The CDR3 has 12 amino acids. The DNA of the CDR3 is TGTGCCAGTCGCCGGACCTACACTGAAGCTTTCTTT. Protein sequence: CASRRTYTEAFF.

V usage is TRBV6-6 and J usage is TRBJ1-1; tentatively, D is TRBD1 (6 bases). The germline gives CDR1 MNHNY, CDR2 SVGAGI (reference sequence). This CDR3 has 15 amino acids. The V gene lost 6 bases and the J gene lost 4 bases, with 18 bases spanning the gap. CDR3 sequence reads: CASRPVGQFSTEAFF. As DNA, the CDR3 is TGTGCCAGCAGACCAGTGGGACAATTTTCCACTGAAGCTTTCTTT.